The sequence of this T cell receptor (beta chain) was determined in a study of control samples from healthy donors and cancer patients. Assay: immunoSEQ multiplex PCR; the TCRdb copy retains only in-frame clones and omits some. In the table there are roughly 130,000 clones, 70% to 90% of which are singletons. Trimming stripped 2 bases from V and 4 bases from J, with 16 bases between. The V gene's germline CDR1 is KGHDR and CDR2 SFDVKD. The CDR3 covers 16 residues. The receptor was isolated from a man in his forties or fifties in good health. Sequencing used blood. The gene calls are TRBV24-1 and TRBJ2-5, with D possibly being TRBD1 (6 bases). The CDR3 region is CATSDSRTAPRETQYF. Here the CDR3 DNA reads TGTGCCACCAGTGATTCAAGGACAGCCCCTCGAGAGACCCAGTACTTC.